This record concerns one T cell receptor (beta chain) sequence. Its cognate antigen is unknown. This specimen comes from a study of shared clonotypes between healthy human individuals. V dropped 0 bases and J dropped 4; count of bases not matched to a gene: 6. This CDR3 has 16 amino acids. The germline V gene encodes CDR1 MNHEY and CDR2 SMNVEV (reference sequence). Every subset had its genomic DNA shared out evenly among several immunoSEQ plates. The method was immunoSEQ multiplex PCR; TCRdb's version includes in-frame clones alone and lacks a portion of them. The sample holds millions of clones, roughly 94% seen once. Terminally differentiated effector memory CD45RA+ cells were excluded by CCR7 positive selection of CD45RO-negative cells. The study, taken as a whole, reports: Estimated clonotype richness was generally higher in naive than memory subsets. Clonotype sharing among donors likely depends on sequencing depth.

Sequenced input: naive CD8+ T cells sorted from blood. This clonotype was sampled from a man aged 18 to 30 in good health. The chain couples TRBV27 to TRBJ2-5, with 9 bases identical to TRBD1. The CDR3 region has the DNA TGTGCCAGCAGTTTATCCGGGACAGGGAAAGTAGAGACCCAGTACTTC. Translation: CASSLSGTGKVETQYF.